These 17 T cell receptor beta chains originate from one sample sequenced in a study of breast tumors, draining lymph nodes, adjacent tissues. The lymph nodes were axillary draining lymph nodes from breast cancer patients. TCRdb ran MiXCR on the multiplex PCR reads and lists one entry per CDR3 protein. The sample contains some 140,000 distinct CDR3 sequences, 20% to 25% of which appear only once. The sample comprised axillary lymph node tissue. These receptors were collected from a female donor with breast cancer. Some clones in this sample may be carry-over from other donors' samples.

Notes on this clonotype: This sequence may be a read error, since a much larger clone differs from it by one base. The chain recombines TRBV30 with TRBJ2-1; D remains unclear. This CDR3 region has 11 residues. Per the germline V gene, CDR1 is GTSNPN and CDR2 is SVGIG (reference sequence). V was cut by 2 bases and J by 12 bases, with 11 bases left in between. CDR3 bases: TGTGCCTGGAGTACAAGTGTGTGGCAGTTCTTC. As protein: CAWSTSVWQFF.

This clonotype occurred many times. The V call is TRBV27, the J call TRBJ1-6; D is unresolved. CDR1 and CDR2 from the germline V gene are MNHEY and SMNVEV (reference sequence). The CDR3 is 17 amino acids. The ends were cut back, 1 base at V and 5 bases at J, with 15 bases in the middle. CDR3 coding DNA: TGTGCCAGCAGTTTATATGGGAGGGCAGCCGATAATTCACCCCTCCACTTT. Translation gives CASSLYGRAADNSPLHF.

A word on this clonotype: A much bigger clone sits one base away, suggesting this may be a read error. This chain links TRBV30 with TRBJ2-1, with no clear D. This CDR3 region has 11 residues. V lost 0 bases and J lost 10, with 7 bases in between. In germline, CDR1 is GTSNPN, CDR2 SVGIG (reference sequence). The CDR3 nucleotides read TGTGCCTGGAGTGTATCCGGGGAGCAGTTCTTC. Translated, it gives CAWSVSGEQFF.

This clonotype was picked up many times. The CDR3 sequence is CASSQESPWEADTQYF. The CDR3 DNA reads TGTGCCAGCAGCCAAGAGAGCCCTTGGGAGGCAGATACGCAGTATTTT. The chain is built from TRBV3-1 and TRBJ2-3; a possible D gene is TRBD2 (6 bases). Looked up from germline, CDR1 is LGHDT and CDR2 is YNNKEL (reference sequence). The V end was cut by 0 bases, the J end by 4 bases, with 14 bases between. This CDR3 contains 16 residues.

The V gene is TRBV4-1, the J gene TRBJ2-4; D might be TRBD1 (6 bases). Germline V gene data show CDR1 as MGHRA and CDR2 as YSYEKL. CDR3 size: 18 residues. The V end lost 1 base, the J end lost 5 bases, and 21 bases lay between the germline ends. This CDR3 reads CASSQGRRRGFSQNIQYF. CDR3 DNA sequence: TGCGCCAGCAGCCAAGGACGACGCAGGGGTTTCAGCCAAAACATTCAGTACTTC.

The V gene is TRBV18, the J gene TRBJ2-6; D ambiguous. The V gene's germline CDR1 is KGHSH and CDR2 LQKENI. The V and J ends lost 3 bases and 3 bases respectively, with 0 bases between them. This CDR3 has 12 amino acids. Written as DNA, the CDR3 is TGTGCCAGCTCACCTGGGGCCAACGTCCTGACTTTC. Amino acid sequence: CASSPGANVLTF.

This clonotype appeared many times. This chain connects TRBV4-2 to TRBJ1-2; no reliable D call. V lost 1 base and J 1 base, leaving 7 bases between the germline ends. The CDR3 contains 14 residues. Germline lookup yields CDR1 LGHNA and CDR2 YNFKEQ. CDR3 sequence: CASSQVQSNYGYTF. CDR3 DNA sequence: TGTGCCAGCAGCCAAGTTCAGAGTAACTATGGCTACACCTTC.

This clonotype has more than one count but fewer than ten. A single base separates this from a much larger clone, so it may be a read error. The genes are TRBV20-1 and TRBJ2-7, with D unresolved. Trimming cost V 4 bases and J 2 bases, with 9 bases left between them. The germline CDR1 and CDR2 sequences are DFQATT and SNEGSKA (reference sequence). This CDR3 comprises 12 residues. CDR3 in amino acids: CSATRTAYEQYF. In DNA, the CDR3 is TGCAGTGCTACTCGGACCGCCTACGAGCAGTACTTC.

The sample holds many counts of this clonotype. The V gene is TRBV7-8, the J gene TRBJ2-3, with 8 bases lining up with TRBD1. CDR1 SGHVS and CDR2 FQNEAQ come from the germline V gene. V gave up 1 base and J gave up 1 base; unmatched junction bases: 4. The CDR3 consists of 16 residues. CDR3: CASSLVGRGRTDTQYF. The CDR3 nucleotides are TGTGCCAGCAGCTTAGTGGGCAGGGGGCGCACAGATACGCAGTATTTT.

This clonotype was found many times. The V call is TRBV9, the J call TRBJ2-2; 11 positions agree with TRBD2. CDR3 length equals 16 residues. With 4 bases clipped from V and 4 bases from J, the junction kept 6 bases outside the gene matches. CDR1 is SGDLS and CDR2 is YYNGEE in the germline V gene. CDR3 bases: TGTGCCAGCAGCCCACTAGCGGGAGTGGCCACCGGGGAGCTGTTTTTT. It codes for CASSPLAGVATGELFF.

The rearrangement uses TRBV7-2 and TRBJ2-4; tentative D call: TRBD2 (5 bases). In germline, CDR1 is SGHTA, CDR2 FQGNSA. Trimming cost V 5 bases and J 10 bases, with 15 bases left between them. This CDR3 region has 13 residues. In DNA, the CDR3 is TGTGCCAGCAGCGCCCTCACTAGTGATATTCAGTACTTC. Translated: CASSALTSDIQYF. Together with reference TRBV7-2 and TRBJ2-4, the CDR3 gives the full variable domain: GAGVSQSPSNKVTEKGKDVELRCDPISGHTALYWYRQSLGQGLEFLIYFQGNSAPDKSGLPSDRFSAERTGGSVSTLTIQRTQQEDSAVYLCASSALTSDIQYFGAGTRLSVL.

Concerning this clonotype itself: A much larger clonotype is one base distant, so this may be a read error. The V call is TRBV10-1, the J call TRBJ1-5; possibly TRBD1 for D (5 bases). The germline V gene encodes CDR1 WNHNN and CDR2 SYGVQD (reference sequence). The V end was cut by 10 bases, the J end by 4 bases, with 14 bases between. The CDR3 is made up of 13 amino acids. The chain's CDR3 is CANWGGENQPQHF. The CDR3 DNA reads TGCGCCAACTGGGGGGGGGAGAATCAGCCCCAGCATTTT.

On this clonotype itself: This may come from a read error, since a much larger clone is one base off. The DNA of the CDR3 is TGTGCCGGCTCACCACGCGGACAGGCGGCATCCTACGAGCAGTACTTC. It codes for CAGSPRGQAASYEQYF. The V and J genes are TRBV18 and TRBJ2-7; 7 positions agree with TRBD1. This CDR3 spans 16 amino acids. The V gene's germline CDR1 is KGHSH and CDR2 LQKENI.

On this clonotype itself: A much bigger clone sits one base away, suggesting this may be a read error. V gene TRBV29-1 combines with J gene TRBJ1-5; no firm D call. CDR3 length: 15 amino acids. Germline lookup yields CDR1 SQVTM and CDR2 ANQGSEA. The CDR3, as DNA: TGCAGCGTTCTTCTGCGGGGAGATAGCAGTCAGCCCCAGCATTTT. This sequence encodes CSVLLRGDSSQPQHF.

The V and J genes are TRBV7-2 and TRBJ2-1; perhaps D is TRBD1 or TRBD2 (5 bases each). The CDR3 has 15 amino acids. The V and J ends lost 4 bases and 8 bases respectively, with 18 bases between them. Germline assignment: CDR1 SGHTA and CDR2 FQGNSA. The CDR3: CASSSLSGTAYEQFF. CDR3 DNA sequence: TGTGCCAGCAGCTCTCTCTCGGGGACCGCCTATGAGCAGTTCTTC.

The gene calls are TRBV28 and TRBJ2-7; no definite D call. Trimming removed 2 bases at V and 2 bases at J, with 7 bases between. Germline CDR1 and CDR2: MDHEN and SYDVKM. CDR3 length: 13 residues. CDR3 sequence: CASSLPGAYEQYF. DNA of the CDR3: TGTGCCAGCAGTTTACCTGGGGCCTACGAGCAGTACTTC.

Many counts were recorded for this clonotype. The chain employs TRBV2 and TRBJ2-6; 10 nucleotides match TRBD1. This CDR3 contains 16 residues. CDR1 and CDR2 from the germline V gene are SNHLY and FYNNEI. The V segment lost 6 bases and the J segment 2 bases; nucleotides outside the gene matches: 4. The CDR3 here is CASRSGTGAGANVLTF. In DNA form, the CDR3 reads TGTGCCAGCAGATCCGGGACAGGGGCTGGGGCCAACGTCCTGACTTTC.